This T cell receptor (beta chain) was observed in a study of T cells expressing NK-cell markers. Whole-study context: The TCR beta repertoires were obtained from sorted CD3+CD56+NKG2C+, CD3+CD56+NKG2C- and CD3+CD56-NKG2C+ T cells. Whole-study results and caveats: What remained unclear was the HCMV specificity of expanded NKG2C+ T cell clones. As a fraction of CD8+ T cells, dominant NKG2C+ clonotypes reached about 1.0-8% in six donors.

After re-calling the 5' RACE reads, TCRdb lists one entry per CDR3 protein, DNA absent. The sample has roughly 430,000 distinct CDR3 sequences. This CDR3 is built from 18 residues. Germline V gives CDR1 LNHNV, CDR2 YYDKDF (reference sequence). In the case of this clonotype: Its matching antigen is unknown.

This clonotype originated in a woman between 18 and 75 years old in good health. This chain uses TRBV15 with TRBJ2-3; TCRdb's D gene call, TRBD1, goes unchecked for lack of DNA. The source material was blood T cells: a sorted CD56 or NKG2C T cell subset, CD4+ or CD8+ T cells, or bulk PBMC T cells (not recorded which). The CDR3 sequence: CATSRAPTGQVGGDTQYF.